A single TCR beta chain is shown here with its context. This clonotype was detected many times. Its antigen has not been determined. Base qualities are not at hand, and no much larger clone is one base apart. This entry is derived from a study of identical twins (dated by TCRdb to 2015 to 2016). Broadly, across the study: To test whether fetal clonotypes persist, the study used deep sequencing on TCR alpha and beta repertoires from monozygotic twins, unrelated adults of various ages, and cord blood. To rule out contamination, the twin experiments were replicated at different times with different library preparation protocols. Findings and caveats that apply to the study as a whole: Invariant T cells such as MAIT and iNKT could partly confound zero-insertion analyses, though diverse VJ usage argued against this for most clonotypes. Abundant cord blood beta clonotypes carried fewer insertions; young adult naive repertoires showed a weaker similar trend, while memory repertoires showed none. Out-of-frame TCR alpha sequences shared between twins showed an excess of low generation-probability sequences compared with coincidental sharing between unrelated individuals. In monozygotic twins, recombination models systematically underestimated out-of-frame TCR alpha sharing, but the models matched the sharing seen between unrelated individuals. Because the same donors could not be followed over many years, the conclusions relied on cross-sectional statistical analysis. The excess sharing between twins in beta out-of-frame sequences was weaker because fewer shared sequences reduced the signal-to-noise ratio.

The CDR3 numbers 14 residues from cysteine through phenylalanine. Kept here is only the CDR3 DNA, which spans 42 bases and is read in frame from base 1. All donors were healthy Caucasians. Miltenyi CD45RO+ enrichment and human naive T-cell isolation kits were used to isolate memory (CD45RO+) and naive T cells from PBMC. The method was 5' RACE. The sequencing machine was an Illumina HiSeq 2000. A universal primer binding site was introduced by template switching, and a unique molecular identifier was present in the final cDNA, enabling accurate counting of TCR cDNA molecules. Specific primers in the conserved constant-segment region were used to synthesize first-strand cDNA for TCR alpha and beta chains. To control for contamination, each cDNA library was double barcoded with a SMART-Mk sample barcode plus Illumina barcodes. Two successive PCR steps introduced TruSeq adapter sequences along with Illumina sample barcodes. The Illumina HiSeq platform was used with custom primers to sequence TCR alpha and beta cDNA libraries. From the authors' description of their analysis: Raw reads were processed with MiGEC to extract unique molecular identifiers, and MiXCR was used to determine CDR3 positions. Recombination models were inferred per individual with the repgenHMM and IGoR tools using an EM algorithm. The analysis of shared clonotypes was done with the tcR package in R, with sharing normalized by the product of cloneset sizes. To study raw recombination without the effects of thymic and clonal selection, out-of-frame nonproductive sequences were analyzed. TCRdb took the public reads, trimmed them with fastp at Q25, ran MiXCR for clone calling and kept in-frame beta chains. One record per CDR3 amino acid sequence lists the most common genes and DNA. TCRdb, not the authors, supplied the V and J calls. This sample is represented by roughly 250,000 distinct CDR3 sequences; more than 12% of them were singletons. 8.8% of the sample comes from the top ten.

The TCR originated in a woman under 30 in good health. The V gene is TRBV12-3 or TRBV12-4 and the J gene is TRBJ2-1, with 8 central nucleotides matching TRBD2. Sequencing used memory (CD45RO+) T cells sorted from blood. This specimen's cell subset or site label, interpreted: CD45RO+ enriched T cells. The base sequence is TGTGCGGTTACGGGAGGGCCATCCTACAATGAGCAGTTCTTC. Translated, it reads CAVTGGPSYNEQFF.